This is a list of T cell receptor beta chains from one sample in a study of cytomegalovirus exposure and HLA in healthy donors. Profiling relied on immunoSEQ multiplex PCR, and the TCRdb table lists in-frame clones only, not all of them. The sample comprises 60,000 to 80,000 clones, just under 85% of which are singletons, and around 3% rests with the top ten. The sequenced sample was PBMCs. Receptors originate from a man aged 25-45 years in good health and CMV-seronegative. Each CDR3 is given with its conserved first and last residue. A D gene is named only where the DNA matches it firmly. A clone size is listed for some rows: how often the clone was seen (once, few, many), or a class if it is expanded.

abundance,j_gene,v_gene,d_gene,CDR3aa,CDR3nt
-,TRBJ1-4,TRBV7-9,-,CASRSGATNEKLFF,TGTGCCAGCAGATCCGGTGCAACTAATGAAAAACTGTTTTTT
few,TRBJ1-5,TRBV2,-,CASQGQVNQPQHF,TGTGCCAGTCAGGGCCAGGTTAATCAGCCCCAGCATTTT
-,TRBJ2-7,TRBV25-1,TRBD1,CASRGQGNSYEQYF,TGTGCCAGCAGGGGACAGGGGAACTCCTACGAGCAGTACTTC
-,TRBJ1-1,TRBV2,-,CASSGQKNTEAFF,TGTGCCAGCAGTGGACAGAAGAACACTGAAGCTTTCTTT
-,TRBJ2-1,TRBV27,TRBD1,CASSPWTGYNEQFF,TGTGCCAGCAGTCCCTGGACAGGTTACAATGAGCAGTTCTTC
-,TRBJ1-5,TRBV2,-,CASMAGVDQPQHF,TGTGCCAGCATGGCAGGGGTCGACCAGCCCCAGCATTTT
-,TRBJ1-1,TRBV5-1,TRBD1,CASSMGAGQGSFF,TGCGCCAGCAGCATGGGGGCGGGACAGGGATCTTTCTTT
-,TRBJ1-2,TRBV4-3,-,CASSQAHRREDSVGYTF,TGCGCCAGCAGCCAAGCCCATAGAAGGGAGGATTCTGTGGGCTACACCTTC
-,TRBJ1-5,TRBV7-9,TRBD1,CASSSQTGDSNQPQHF,TGTGCCAGCAGCTCCCAGACAGGGGATAGCAATCAGCCCCAGCATTTT
few,TRBJ2-7,TRBV7-9,-,CASSPLAASTVYEQYF,TGTGCCAGCAGCCCCCTCGCGGCCTCAACCGTCTACGAGCAGTACTTC